Listed below are T cell receptor beta chains from one sample, sequenced in a study of cytomegalovirus exposure and HLA in healthy donors. The assay was immunoSEQ multiplex PCR, and TCRdb's table has in-frame clones only and misses some. The data show 100,000 to 140,000 clones, roughly 80% seen once. The specimen sequenced was PBMCs. The receptors shown here come from a man under 40 in good health and CMV-seronegative. CDR3s include the opening cysteine and the closing phenylalanine or tryptophan. The D gene is left open where the match is weak. Expanded clones get a size class; other rows say once, few or many, or leave the size out.

clone_size	v_call	d_call	j_call	cdr3_nt	cdr3_aa
few	TRBV7-9	TRBD2	TRBJ2-1	TGTGCCAGCAGCTTATTGAGCGGGGGGGCCGGTGAGCAGTTCTTC	CASSLLSGGAGEQFF
.	TRBV29-1	.	TRBJ1-4	TGCAGCGTTAAACAGGGAGCTAATGAAAAACTGTTTTTT	CSVKQGANEKLFF
.	TRBV10-1	.	TRBJ2-7	TGCGCCAGCAGTGAGATCCCGCGGGACTCCTACGAGCAGTACTTC	CASSEIPRDSYEQYF
.	TRBV7-3	TRBD2	TRBJ2-5	TGTGCCAGCAGCTTTCCGGGGAGGGACGAGACCCAGTACTTC	CASSFPGRDETQYF
.	TRBV9	.	TRBJ1-1	TGTGCCAGCAGCCCGCCGGGGGGGCATGGTGAAGCTTTCTTT	CASSPPGGHGEAFF
.	TRBV5-6	.	TRBJ1-3	TGTGCCAGCAGCCCCAGATCTGGAAACACCATATATTTT	CASSPRSGNTIYF
.	TRBV10-2	.	TRBJ2-5	TGCGCCAGCACCCCCAGGGGACGAGAGACCCAGTACTTC	CASTPRGRETQYF
.	TRBV15	.	TRBJ2-1	TGTGCCACAGGGGCATTAGGGCACTCTCTTCAACCTGAGCAGTTCTTC	CATGALGHSLQPEQFF
.	TRBV6-5	TRBD1	TRBJ1-2	TGTGCCAGCAGTTACTCCACAGGGGGTGCTGGCTACACCTTC	CASSYSTGGAGYTF
.	TRBV25-1	.	TRBJ1-2	TGTGCCAGCAGTGAATGGGCAGGGTCAGACTATGGCTACACCTTC	CASSEWAGSDYGYTF
few	TRBV29-1	.	TRBJ1-1	TGCAGCGTTGTCGGCGGCTGGGAAGCTTTCTTT	CSVVGGWEAFF
.	TRBV4-2	TRBD2	TRBJ2-5	TGTGCCAGCAGCCTGGGGACTAGCGGGGGGGCCCGAGAGACCCAGTACTTC	CASSLGTSGGARETQYF
.	TRBV5-1	.	TRBJ1-1	TGCGCCAGCAGCTCGCGGGGCTCGAACACTGAAGCTTTCTTT	CASSSRGSNTEAFF
.	TRBV6-5	.	TRBJ1-1	TGTGCCAGCAGTTTACGAGGCACTGAAGCTTTCTTT	CASSLRGTEAFF
once	TRBV13	.	TRBJ2-5	TGTGCCAGCAGCTCACAAGAGGCTGGGCAAGAGACCCAGTACTTC	CASSSQEAGQETQYF
.	TRBV5-4	.	TRBJ2-3	TGTGCCAGCAGTGTTGGGCTGGATACGCAGTATTTT	CASSVGLDTQYF
once	TRBV6-5	.	TRBJ2-5	TGTGCCAGCAGCCACGGGTTGGAGACCCAGTACTTC	CASSHGLETQYF
.	TRBV6-5	.	TRBJ2-3	TGTGCCAGCAGTTATGTGGGAGTAACAGATACGCAGTATTTT	CASSYVGVTDTQYF
.	TRBV19	.	TRBJ2-2	TGTGCCAGTAGCCGGGAAGCCCGTAACACCGGGGAGCTGTTTTTT	CASSREARNTGELFF
.	TRBV7-9	.	TRBJ1-1	TGTGCCAGCAGCTACCCGAGGGGGGGCGATGACACTGAAGCTTTCTTT	CASSYPRGGDDTEAFF
few	TRBV10-3	.	TRBJ1-1	TGTGCCATCAAGGAGGGCTTGAACACTGAAGCTTTCTTT	CAIKEGLNTEAFF
.	TRBV6-6	.	TRBJ1-2	TGTGCCAGCAGTTACCCCGGGAATGGCTACACCTTC	CASSYPGNGYTF
.	TRBV13	TRBD2	TRBJ2-5	TGTGCCAGCAGCTCCCGGACTAGCCGAGAGACCCAGTACTTC	CASSSRTSRETQYF
few	TRBV18	.	TRBJ2-1	TGTGCCAGCTCGCCCCCGACAGGACCATACAATGAGCAGTTCTTC	CASSPPTGPYNEQFF
.	TRBV18	TRBD2	TRBJ2-5	TGTGCCAGCTCACGCGGACTAGCGGACCAAGAGACCCAGTACTTC	CASSRGLADQETQYF
.	TRBV15	.	TRBJ2-7	TGTGCCACCAGCAGAGATAAAGCGCGCTACGAGCAGTACTTC	CATSRDKARYEQYF
.	TRBV10-3	TRBD1	TRBJ1-1	TGTGCCATCAGTAGGGACAGCAACACTGAAGCTTTCTTT	CAISRDSNTEAFF
.	TRBV6-4	TRBD2	TRBJ2-1	TGTGCCAGCAGTGTAAGGCTAGCGGGCTCCTACAATGAGCAGTTCTTC	CASSVRLAGSYNEQFF
.	TRBV4-2	TRBD2	TRBJ2-1	TGTGCCAGCAGCCAAGATTTGACCCACAAACTAGCGGGAGGGAGGAATGAGCAGTTCTTC	CASSQDLTHKLAGGRNEQFF
.	TRBV28	.	TRBJ1-2	TGTGCCAGCAGTTTATTCGAGCACGTGGATGGCTACACCTTC	CASSLFEHVDGYTF
.	TRBV29-1	TRBD1	TRBJ2-2	TGCAGCGCCCCCGACAGGGCCGGGGAGCTGTTTTTT	CSAPDRAGELFF
.	TRBV4-1	TRBD1	TRBJ1-4	TGCGCCAGCAGCCGTCAACCGGGACAGGGAAGCGAAAAACTGTTTTTT	CASSRQPGQGSEKLFF
.	TRBV11-2	.	TRBJ2-1	TGTGCCAGCAGCCCTCCCGACAGCTACAATGAGCAGTTCTTC	CASSPPDSYNEQFF
few	TRBV4-2	TRBD2	TRBJ2-7	TGTGCCAGCAGCCAAGGGGAAGCGGGGGGGCCAAGCGAGCAGTACTTC	CASSQGEAGGPSEQYF
.	TRBV6-5	.	TRBJ1-1	TGTGCCAGCAGTTACGGCACGGGTGGAGGCACTGAAGCTTTCTTT	CASSYGTGGGTEAFF
.	TRBV9	TRBD1	TRBJ2-7	TGTGCCAGCAGCGGAGGACAGGGCCACTACGAGCAGTACTTC	CASSGGQGHYEQYF
.	TRBV6-5	.	TRBJ1-2	TGTGCCAGCAGTCCAAGGGGCGGGGGGGCGCGGGGCTACACCTTC	CASSPRGGGARGYTF
.	TRBV2	.	TRBJ2-3	TGTGCCAGCAAGTCGGGGGCAGATACGCAGTATTTT	CASKSGADTQYF
.	TRBV7-6	.	TRBJ1-4	TGTGCCAGCAGCTTGGCAGGGTTTGATGAAAAACTGTTTTTT	CASSLAGFDEKLFF
.	TRBV5-1	.	TRBJ2-6	TGCGCCAGCAGCCCTCGGGTGGGGGGGCGATCCTCTGGGGCCAACGTCCTGACTTTC	CASSPRVGGRSSGANVLTF
.	TRBV28	TRBD2	TRBJ2-7	TGTGCCAGCAGTCCCCTAGCGGGAGATTACGAGCAGTACTTC	CASSPLAGDYEQYF
.	TRBV7-9	.	TRBJ2-3	TGTGCCAGCACCCCCGTTGGACTTAGCACAGATACGCAGTATTTT	CASTPVGLSTDTQYF
.	TRBV5-1	.	TRBJ1-4	TGCGCCAGCAGCTTGGGTTCCCGGTCGTTGGAAAAACTGTTTTTT	CASSLGSRSLEKLFF
.	TRBV2	.	TRBJ2-2	TGTGCCAGCAAAAAGGAGCCGAACACCGGGGAGCTGTTTTTT	CASKKEPNTGELFF
.	TRBV6-1	TRBD2	TRBJ2-3	TGTGCCAGCAGTGAAGCACTAGCGGGGGCAGATACGCAGTATTTT	CASSEALAGADTQYF
.	TRBV7-8	TRBD1	TRBJ1-2	TGTGCCAGCAACAAAGGCCCCAGGGGGCTCGACTATAGCTACACCTTC	CASNKGPRGLDYSYTF